This T cell receptor (beta chain) derives from a study of T cells in severe cutaneous drug reactions. Study-level background: Patients were recruited from Taiwan, Thailand and Europe between the early 2010s and the late 2010s.

Carbamazepine had induced Stevens-Johnson syndrome or toxic epidermal necrolysis in the sequenced donors. Details on this clonotype: Antigen specificity is unknown.

The CDR3 loop spans 15 amino acids. The germline gives CDR1 MDHEN, CDR2 SYDVKM. Overall study findings and caveats: One public TCRbeta CDR3 appeared in all seven blister samples, averaging about 15%. Carbamazepine-induced Stevens-Johnson syndrome or toxic epidermal necrolysis patients showed strongly raised TRBV12-4, 25% to 35% in blister cells and approximately 5.4% in PBMC.

Libraries were made by iRepertoire multiplex PCR with TCR subtype-specific primers for bulk and single-cell sequencing. Each sample contributed roughly 90-550 ng of RNA for bulk libraries. TCRdb re-analyzed the multiplex PCR reads; it lists each CDR3 protein once, without DNA. The specimen's table records roughly 7,000 distinct CDR3 sequences. Material for sequencing was cells from a skin blister. This TCR was sampled from a human donor with toxic epidermal necrolysis, a severe cutaneous drug reaction. The chain uses TRBV28 and TRBJ1-6; the D call of TRBD1 rests on TCRdb alone, since no DNA is present to check it. This CDR3 is CASSPGTGGYSPLHF.